This T cell receptor beta chain was sequenced for a study of blood T cell repertoires in COVID-19. Generated by immunoSEQ multiplex PCR, the TCRdb table keeps only in-frame clones and is missing some. The data contain fewer than 350,000 clones, over 75% of them singletons. V lost 7 bases to trimming and J lost 0 bases, with 16 bases between them. The CDR3 consists of 15 residues. Germline V lookup: CDR1 SEHNR, CDR2 FQNEAQ (reference sequence). V gene TRBV7-9 combines with J gene TRBJ2-7, with D possibly being TRBD2 (6 bases). Sequenced: PBMCs or T cells enriched from blood (not recorded which). The receptor was isolated from a woman between 40 and 55 years old who had recovered from COVID-19. CDR3 nucleotides: TGTGCCAGCAACACCCGGGATAGCGGCTCCTACGAGCAGTACTTC. It codes for CASNTRDSGSYEQYF.